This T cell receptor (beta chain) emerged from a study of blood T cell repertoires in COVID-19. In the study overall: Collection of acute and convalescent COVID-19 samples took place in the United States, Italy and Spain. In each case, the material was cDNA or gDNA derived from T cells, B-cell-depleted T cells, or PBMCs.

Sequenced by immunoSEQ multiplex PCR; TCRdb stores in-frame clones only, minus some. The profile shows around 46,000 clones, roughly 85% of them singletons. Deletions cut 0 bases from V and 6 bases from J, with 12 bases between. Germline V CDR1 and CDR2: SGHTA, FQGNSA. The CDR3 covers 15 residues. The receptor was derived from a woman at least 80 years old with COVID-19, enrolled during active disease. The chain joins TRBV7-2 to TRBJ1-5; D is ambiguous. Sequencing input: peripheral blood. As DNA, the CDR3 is TGTGCCAGCAGCTTAGCGCAGTCGGGTGCTCAGCCCCAGCATTTT. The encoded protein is CASSLAQSGAQPQHF.